The 16 T cell receptor beta chains presented below share a single source sample, sequenced in a study of preoperative IRX-2 immunotherapy in early breast cancer. Libraries were prepared by immunoSEQ multiplex PCR; TCRdb keeps only in-frame clonotypes and omits some of them. The table records more than 20,000 clones, 75% to 90% of them present only once. Indicated treatment: preoperative locoregional IRX-2 cytokine immunotherapy. The input for sequencing was lymph node tissue, taken after IRX-2 immunotherapy. All receptors come from a human donor with breast cancer.

V usage is TRBV12-5 and J usage is TRBJ2-2, with TRBD1 matching over 7 bases. CDR1 and CDR2 (germline): LGHNT, FRNRAP. The CDR3 is made up of 15 amino acids. Trimming at V came to 5 bases and at J to 4 bases, leaving 7 bases not matched to a gene. CDR3 region: CASGPPTGSTGELFF. DNA for the CDR3: TGTGCTAGTGGTCCGCCGACAGGGTCCACCGGGGAGCTGTTTTTT.

V gene TRBV19 combines with J gene TRBJ2-3; D not resolved. This CDR3 region has 13 residues. The V gene's germline CDR1 is LNHDA and CDR2 SQIVND (reference sequence). CDR3 nucleotide sequence: TGTGCTTCTTCGGGTCAAAACACAGATACGCAGTATTTT. This translates into CASSGQNTDTQYF.

The chain employs TRBV4-1 and TRBJ2-5, with 7 bases matching TRBD1. The CDR3 contains 16 residues. With V trimmed by 1 base and J by 1 base, 6 bases remained unmatched. Germline lookup yields CDR1 MGHRA and CDR2 YSYEKL. CDR3 amino acids: CASSQGSDRAQETQYF. CDR3 sequence (DNA): TGCGCCAGCAGCCAAGGATCCGACAGGGCCCAAGAGACCCAGTACTTC.

V is TRBV23-1 and J is TRBJ2-5; 7 positions agree with TRBD2. TRBV23-1 is noted as an ORF with a role that remains uncertain. With 6 bases clipped from V and 5 bases from J, the junction kept 9 bases outside the gene matches. This CDR3 comprises 14 residues. For the CDR3, the DNA is TGCGCCAGCAGCTTGGCGGGGGTTGGGGAGACCCAGTACTTC. As protein: CASSLAGVGETQYF.

J is TRBJ2-7 and V is TRBV29-1, with no clear D. The CDR3 totals 12 residues. V was cut by 4 bases and J by 0 bases, with 7 bases left in between. The germline CDR1 and CDR2 sequences are SQVTM and ANQGSEA. The CDR3 DNA is TGCAGCGTTGGCGGCGGCTCCTACGAGCAGTACTTC. Its protein product is CSVGGGSYEQYF.

This clone was seen a few times. The CDR3 region is CASSGQGQPETQYF. CDR3 bases: TGTGCCAGCTCGGGTCAGGGACAGCCGGAGACCCAGTACTTC. The chain recombines TRBV18 with TRBJ2-5, with 7 bases identical to TRBD1. The CDR3 is 14 amino acids. After removal of 6 bases from V and 5 bases from J, the junction contained 9 bases not matched to a gene. Per the germline V gene, CDR1 is KGHSH and CDR2 is LQKENI.

V and J are TRBV18 and TRBJ2-5, with D perhaps TRBD1 or TRBD2 (6 bases each). The V end lost 3 bases, the J end lost 2 bases, and 16 bases lay between the germline ends. CDR1 is KGHSH, CDR2 LQKENI, per germline. This CDR3 spans 16 amino acids. The CDR3 DNA reads TGTGCCAGCTCACCTTACGGGGGCGGGGAACAAGAGACCCAGTACTTC. It codes for CASSPYGGGEQETQYF.

The genes are TRBV18 and TRBJ1-3; possibly TRBD1 for D (6 bases). Germline V gives CDR1 KGHSH, CDR2 LQKENI. The CDR3 runs to 15 residues. V shed 1 base and J shed 5 bases, with 12 bases lying between them. The DNA of the CDR3 is TGTGCCAGCTCACCACGTCAGGGGATCCGAAACACCATATATTTT. This codes for CASSPRQGIRNTIYF.

The V and J genes are TRBV23-1 and TRBJ1-4, with D perhaps TRBD1 (5 bases). TRBV23-1 is filed as an ORF, its function uncertain. The V end lost 6 bases, the J end lost 7 bases, and 18 bases lay between the germline ends. There are 15 residues in the CDR3. The CDR3: CASSHQGGKGEKLFF. The DNA for the CDR3 is TGCGCCAGCAGCCATCAGGGAGGGAAGGGTGAAAAACTGTTTTTT.

The chain uses TRBV28 and TRBJ2-7; no reliable D call. The length of the CDR3 is 13 residues. The germline V gene has CDR1 MDHEN and CDR2 SYDVKM. The V gene lost 3 bases and the J gene lost 4 bases, with 10 bases spanning the gap. CDR3 sequence (DNA): TGTGCCAGCAGTTTGGGCACAAGGTACGAGCAGTACGTC. This gives the protein CASSLGTRYEQYV.

The V call is TRBV19, the J call TRBJ2-3; 8 bases fit TRBD1. Germline V CDR1 and CDR2: LNHDA, SQIVND (reference sequence). V trimming: 4 bases; J trimming: 3 bases; junction bases outside the gene matches: 3. The CDR3 runs to 14 residues. In DNA, the CDR3 is TGTGCCAGTAGTAGTCAGGGGGCGACAGATACGCAGTATTTT. Its translation: CASSSQGATDTQYF.

This chain uses TRBV11-3 with TRBJ2-2; D unclear. Germline V gives CDR1 SGHNT, CDR2 YENEEA. The CDR3 spans 14 residues. Trimming left V 5 bases short and J 4 bases short, with 11 bases between. CDR3 DNA sequence: TGTGCCAGCAGCCATCTCTCTCCCACCGGGGAGCTGTTTTTT. Encoded protein: CASSHLSPTGELFF. Complete variable domain (other parts from reference TRBV11-3 and TRBJ2-2): EAGVVQSPRYKIIEKKQPVAFWCNPISGHNTLYWYLQNLGQGPELLIRYENEEAVDDSQLPKDRFSAERLKGVDSTLKIQPAELGDSAVYLCASSHLSPTGELFFGEGSRLTVL.

This clone has only one observation. The rearrangement links TRBV30 to TRBJ1-1, with a weak D call TRBD1 (6 bases). The length of the CDR3 is 15 residues. V was shortened by 3 bases and J by 1 base, with 15 bases between the two germline ends. Per germline, CDR1 GTSNPN and CDR2 SVGIG (reference sequence). This chain's CDR3 is CAWRRGGTPNTEAFF. For the CDR3, the DNA is TGTGCCTGGAGGCGGGGTGGGACACCGAACACTGAAGCTTTCTTT.

The sample holds a few counts of this clone. The chain has TRBV30 and TRBJ1-1, with 7 positions matching TRBD1. Per germline, CDR1 GTSNPN and CDR2 SVGIG (reference sequence). The V segment lost 2 bases and the J segment 10 bases; nucleotides outside the gene matches: 10. This CDR3 comprises 13 residues. The DNA of the CDR3 is TGTGCCTGGAGTATACAGGGGTTCTATTCAGCTTTCTTT. Translated: CAWSIQGFYSAFF.

This chain connects TRBV19 to TRBJ1-5; D gene unclear. CDR1 LNHDA and CDR2 SQIVND come from the germline V gene (reference sequence). This CDR3 comprises 18 residues. Trimming cost V 3 bases and J 6 bases, with 24 bases left between them. The CDR3 region is CASSMVRSPHPGGQPQHF. CDR3 sequence (DNA): TGTGCCAGTAGTATGGTGCGGTCCCCCCACCCGGGAGGTCAGCCCCAGCATTTT.

The V and J genes are TRBV9 and TRBJ2-1; D ambiguous. The germline V gene has CDR1 SGDLS and CDR2 YYNGEE. The CDR3 is made up of 14 amino acids. V was clipped by 0 bases and J by 3 bases, with 7 bases between them. In DNA form, the CDR3 reads TGTGCCAGCAGCGTAGAGCCCGGCTACAATGAGCAGTTCTTC. Its protein product is CASSVEPGYNEQFF.